One sample yielded the 8 T cell receptor beta chains listed below, sequenced in a study of cytomegalovirus exposure and HLA in healthy donors. The PCR made use of 60 Vbeta and 13 Jbeta primers. TCRdb's table, derived via immunoSEQ multiplex PCR, lists solely in-frame clones and lacks some. Among over 85,000 clones listed, over 60% were seen once. Sequencing was carried out using PBMCs. The source is a man aged 25 to 40 in good health and CMV-seropositive.

V gene TRBV5-1 combines with J gene TRBJ2-2; a possible D gene is TRBD2 (7 bases). CDR1 SGHRS and CDR2 YFSETQ come from the germline V gene. Deletions cut 4 bases from V and 12 bases from J, with 19 bases between. The length of the CDR3 is 14 residues. The CDR3 region is CASSLQLWGGQLFF. The CDR3 DNA reads as TGCGCCAGCAGCCTACAACTTTGGGGGGGCCAGCTGTTTTTT.

V and J are TRBV9 and TRBJ2-7, with TRBD1 matching over 7 bases. The J segment lost 4 bases and the V segment lost 1 base, leaving 8 bases of the junction unmatched. Germline V gene lookup returns CDR1 SGDLS and CDR2 YYNGEE. The CDR3 contains 15 residues. CDR3 bases: TGTGCCAGCAGCGTAACCGGGACAGACACTTACGAGCAGTACTTC. Residues: CASSVTGTDTYEQYF. Combining the CDR3 with reference TRBV9 and TRBJ2-7 gives the whole variable domain DSGVTQTPKHLITATGQRVTLRCSPRSGDLSVYWYQQSLDQGLQFLIQYYNGEERAKGNILERFSAQQFPDLHSELNLSSLELGDSALYFCASSVTGTDTYEQYFGPGTRLTVT.

The CDR3 reads CASSLVAGGTNTIYF. The CDR3 nucleotides read TGTGCCAGCAGCTTAGTTGCAGGGGGCACGAACACCATATATTTT. V is TRBV7-2 and J is TRBJ1-3, with 8 bases matching TRBD1. J lost 7 bases, V lost 1 base, and 6 bases had no gene match. The CDR3 has 15 residues. The germline V gene encodes CDR1 SGHTA and CDR2 FQGNSA.

Points on this clone: Within the sample, other DNA sequences also encode this same CDR3. V and J are TRBV30 and TRBJ1-1; a possible D gene is TRBD1 (6 bases). Germline V CDR1 and CDR2: GTSNPN, SVGIG (reference sequence). V gave up 1 base and J gave up 7 bases, with 10 bases separating them. This CDR3 is built from 12 residues. In DNA, the CDR3 is TGTGCCTGGAGTGGAGGGGGGGATGAAGCTTTCTTT. It is translated as CAWSGGGDEAFF.

The chain uses TRBV29-1 and TRBJ2-1; D gene uncertain. The germline CDR1 and CDR2 sequences are SQVTM and ANQGSEA. V lost 4 bases and J 4 bases, leaving 8 bases between the germline ends. The length of the CDR3 is 12 residues. The DNA for the CDR3 is TGCAGCGTTGGTCGCGGTTACAATGAGCAGTTCTTC. Translation: CSVGRGYNEQFF.

The chain uses TRBV27 and TRBJ2-2, with 10 bases that match TRBD1. V shed 5 bases and J 6 bases; nucleotides not matched to a gene: 3. The CDR3 spans 14 residues. Germline V gene sequence: CDR1 MNHEY, CDR2 SMNVEV (reference sequence). The CDR3 here is CASSTGQGSGELFF. The DNA for the CDR3 is TGTGCCAGCAGTACGGGACAGGGGTCCGGGGAGCTGTTTTTT.

This chain joins TRBV18 and TRBJ1-1; possible D gene TRBD1, 5 bases. Germline V gives CDR1 KGHSH, CDR2 LQKENI. The ends were cut back, 4 bases at V and 4 bases at J, with 13 bases in the middle. The CDR3 spans 14 residues. CDR3 in amino acids: CASSLRAGGTEAFF. The DNA of the CDR3 is TGTGCCAGCTCACTGAGGGCGGGGGGCACTGAAGCTTTCTTT.

This clone was seen a single time. This rearrangement joins TRBV28 to TRBJ1-6; D gene ambiguous. CDR1 is MDHEN and CDR2 is SYDVKM in the germline V gene. CDR3 length: 13 residues. Trimming took 6 bases from V and 4 from J, leaving 7 bases between them. The chain's CDR3 is CASRADYNSPLHF. The CDR3, as DNA: TGTGCCAGCAGGGCGGATTATAATTCACCCCTCCACTTT.